Given below is one TCR beta chain in context. Profiling relied on immunoSEQ multiplex PCR, and the TCRdb table lists in-frame clones only, not all of them. The repertoire holds some 31,000 clones, roughly nine tenths seen once, with 11% in the top ten. In germline, CDR1 is GTSNPN, CDR2 SVGIG (reference sequence). This CDR3 spans 13 amino acids. V was pared by 3 bases and J by 8 bases, with 4 bases of the junction left unmatched. This sample was taken from a study of T cell changes during pregnancy in multiple sclerosis. Specimen: CD8+ T cells from peripheral blood mononuclear cells, collected in the third trimester of pregnancy. This clonotype was obtained from a female donor with multiple sclerosis, enrolled in a pregnancy study. This chain uses TRBV30 with TRBJ2-3, with TRBD1 matching over 11 bases. The CDR3 region has the DNA TGTGCCTGGAGCGCGGGACAGGGGGGTACGCAGTATTTT. Encoded protein: CAWSAGQGGTQYF.